This passage covers 30 T cell receptor beta chains from one sample sequenced in a study of blood T cell repertoires in COVID-19. TCRdb's copy holds only in-frame clones and misses some; the assay was immunoSEQ multiplex PCR. The sample lists approximately 360,000 clones; roughly 90% were seen once. The specimen sequenced was peripheral blood. The receptors were gathered from a man aged 35 to 55 with acute or convalescent COVID-19.

The genes are TRBV11-2 and TRBJ2-3; tentative D call: TRBD2 (5 bases). The length of the CDR3 is 12 residues. Trimming stripped 3 bases from V and 6 bases from J, with 7 bases between. Germline V CDR1 and CDR2: SGHAT, FQNNGV. CDR3 bases: TGTGCCAGCAGCTTTGGAGGTGATACGCAGTATTTT. Translation: CASSFGGDTQYF.

The chain has TRBV6-2 or TRBV6-3 and TRBJ2-5, with TRBD1 as a possible D gene (7 bases). The germline V gene has CDR1 MNHEY and CDR2 SVGEGT. V lost 5 bases to trimming and J lost 5 bases, with 24 bases between them. The CDR3 runs 17 residues. The DNA for the CDR3 is TGTGCCAGCAGTACCCCCATCATAGCGGAGGACAGGGAGACCCAGTACTTC. It yields the protein CASSTPIIAEDRETQYF.

A note on this clone: Other DNA sequences in the same sample also yield this CDR3. The chain couples TRBV12-3 or TRBV12-4 to TRBJ1-1; TRBD1 might be the D (5 bases). The CDR3 contains 12 residues. V was clipped by 5 bases and J by 5 bases, with 9 bases between them. CDR3 in DNA: TGTGCCAGCAGTCCCGGGGGGACTGAAGCTTTCTTT. Translation: CASSPGGTEAFF.

The table lists this clone with a few counts. V gene TRBV3-1 (or the pseudogene TRBV3-2) combines with J gene TRBJ2-1, with 9 bases aligning to TRBD2. CDR3 length: 15 amino acids. The V gene end was trimmed by 4 bases and the J gene end by 6 bases; junction bases not matched to a gene: 7. Per germline, CDR1 LGHDT and CDR2 YNNKEL (reference sequence). CDR3 amino acids: CASSLVSGRGNEQFF. CDR3 nucleotide sequence: TGTGCCAGCAGCCTAGTTAGCGGGAGAGGCAATGAGCAGTTCTTC.

The rearrangement uses TRBV5-4 and TRBJ2-3, with D perhaps matching TRBD2 (6 bases). The CDR3 is 14 amino acids. Germline lookup yields CDR1 SGHNT and CDR2 YYREEE (reference sequence). V dropped 1 base and J dropped 3 bases, with 9 bases sitting between them. The CDR3 DNA is TGTGCCAGCAGCTTGTCGGGGGTGACAGATACGCAGTATTTT. Protein sequence: CASSLSGVTDTQYF.

The CDR3 coding sequence is TGTGCCTGGAGTCTGGCCTCTGGAAACACCATATATTTT. It yields the protein CAWSLASGNTIYF. The chain links TRBV30 to TRBJ1-3; D is uncertain. This CDR3 is built from 13 residues. Trimming took off 2 bases at V and 0 bases at J, with 5 bases between the two ends. Germline values: CDR1 GTSNPN, CDR2 SVGIG (reference sequence).

The V and J genes are TRBV28 and TRBJ1-5, with D possibly TRBD1 on 6 matching bases. V lost 5 bases to trimming and J lost 5 bases, with 13 bases between them. Germline V CDR1 and CDR2: MDHEN, SYDVKM. The CDR3 contains 14 residues. The CDR3 here is CASSLRQEDQPQHF. The CDR3 DNA reads TGTGCCAGCAGTCTCCGACAGGAGGATCAGCCCCAGCATTTT. Together with reference TRBV28 and TRBJ1-5, the CDR3 gives the full variable domain: DVKVTQSSRYLVKRTGEKVFLECVQDMDHENMFWYRQDPGLGLRLIYFSYDVKMKEKGDIPEGYSVSREKKERFSLILESASTNQTSMYLCASSLRQEDQPQHFGDGTRLSIL.

The chain has TRBV28 and TRBJ2-7; possible D gene TRBD1, 6 bases. The germline gives CDR1 MDHEN, CDR2 SYDVKM. Trimming took off 2 bases at V and 4 bases at J, with 12 bases between the two ends. CDR3 length: 14 residues. The CDR3 DNA follows: TGTGCCAGCAGTTTACAGGGGAAAAGGTACGAGCAGTACTTC. Encoded protein: CASSLQGKRYEQYF.

The chain couples TRBV29-1 to TRBJ1-2; D remains ambiguous. V was cut by 7 bases and J by 3 bases, with 9 bases left in between. CDR1 and CDR2 (germline): SQVTM, ANQGSEA. The CDR3 spans 11 residues. CDR3 region: CSGLGDYGYTF. DNA for the CDR3: TGCAGCGGGCTTGGTGACTATGGCTACACCTTC.

In its sample, this clone was seen a few times. The chain has TRBV7-9 and TRBJ2-1; unclear D gene. Germline V gene lookup returns CDR1 SEHNR and CDR2 FQNEAQ (reference sequence). V lost 1 base to trimming and J lost 0 bases, with 10 bases between them. The CDR3 consists of 16 residues. CDR3 amino acids: CASSLEISFSYNEQFF. In DNA form, the CDR3 reads TGTGCCAGCAGCTTAGAAATTTCCTTCTCCTACAATGAGCAGTTCTTC.

The rearrangement joins TRBV6-2 or TRBV6-3 to TRBJ1-2; TRBD1 aligns across 7 bases. The trim removed 5 bases at V and 0 bases at J, leaving 9 bases unmatched. CDR1 is MNHEY and CDR2 is SVGEGT in the germline V gene. The CDR3 is 16 amino acids. CDR3 amino acids: CASSNPGQSANYGYTF. CDR3 nucleotide sequence: TGTGCCAGCAGTAACCCGGGACAGTCGGCTAACTATGGCTACACCTTC.

The V and J genes are TRBV3-1 (or the pseudogene TRBV3-2) and TRBJ1-6; D unclear. The CDR3 loop spans 15 amino acids. Germline loops: CDR1 LGHDT, CDR2 YNNKEL (reference sequence). V dropped 4 bases and J dropped 10 bases, with 17 bases sitting between them. For the CDR3, the DNA is TGTGCCAGCAGCCCACGTCCCGATCGGTACTCACCCCTCCACTTT. Residues: CASSPRPDRYSPLHF.

The rearrangement links TRBV19 to TRBJ2-5; 10 positions match TRBD1. The CDR3 length is 15 residues. Germline V lookup: CDR1 LNHDA, CDR2 SQIVND (reference sequence). V lost 8 bases to trimming and J lost 1 base; unmatched junction nucleotides: 7. Written as DNA, the CDR3 is TGTGCCAGTGCCCCGGGACAGGGGTTCCAAGAGACCCAGTACTTC. Amino acids: CASAPGQGFQETQYF.

Concerning this clone itself: At the DNA level, this CDR3 is encoded by other sequences in the same sample as well. The chain couples TRBV4-3 to TRBJ1-2, with D tentatively TRBD1 (6 bases). Trimming removed 0 bases at V and 3 bases at J, with 11 bases between. Germline lookup yields CDR1 LGHNA and CDR2 YSLEER. This CDR3 has 15 residues. CDR3 loop: CASSQDPRGDYGYTF. The CDR3 coding sequence is TGCGCCAGCAGCCAAGACCCCAGGGGCGACTATGGCTACACCTTC.

The gene calls are TRBV2 and TRBJ2-1, with 10 bases fitting TRBD2. The CDR3 covers 18 residues. Trimming at V came to 1 base and at J to 10 bases, leaving 16 bases not matched to a gene. Looked up from germline, CDR1 is SNHLY and CDR2 is FYNNEI. The CDR3 bases are TGTGCCAGCAGTGAAGTTGATGGGAAGCGGGAGGGGGAGGAGGAGCAGTTCTTC. This gives the protein CASSEVDGKREGEEEQFF.

This chain joins TRBV5-5 and TRBJ2-1; a possible D gene is TRBD2 (5 bases). Germline CDR1 and CDR2: SGHKS and YYEKEE (reference sequence). The ends were cut back, 7 bases at V and 2 bases at J, with 13 bases in the middle. The CDR3 covers 14 residues. The CDR3 loop is CASSILGTYNEQFF. CDR3 DNA sequence: TGTGCCAGCTCCATACTAGGCACCTACAATGAGCAGTTCTTC.

The rearrangement joins TRBV7-8 to TRBJ1-2; 8 bases line up with TRBD1. The CDR3 consists of 15 residues. The germline CDR1 and CDR2 sequences are SGHVS and FQNEAQ. The V gene end was trimmed by 5 bases and the J gene end by 4 bases; junction bases not matched to a gene: 9. This CDR3 reads CASSPRTGPSYGYTF. CDR3 in DNA: TGTGCCAGCAGCCCGCGGACAGGGCCAAGCTATGGCTACACCTTC.

J is TRBJ1-2 and V is TRBV7-8; D is ambiguous. The ends were cut back, 1 base at V and 2 bases at J, with 5 bases in the middle. CDR3 size: 13 residues. Germline assignment: CDR1 SGHVS and CDR2 FQNEAQ. CDR3 bases: TGTGCCAGCAGCTTAGATCAGAACTATGGCTACACCTTC. This codes for CASSLDQNYGYTF.

CDR3 bases: TGTGCCAGCAGCTTAGAAACAGGGGGCTGGGCCCTGAACACTGAAGCTTTCTTT. This translates into CASSLETGGWALNTEAFF. The rearrangement links TRBV11-2 to TRBJ1-1; 9 bases are a match to TRBD1. V dropped 0 bases and J dropped 0; count of bases not matched to a gene: 8. There are 18 residues in the CDR3. Germline CDR1 is SGHAT and CDR2 is FQNNGV. Together with reference TRBV11-2 and TRBJ1-1, the CDR3 gives the full variable domain: EAGVAQSPRYKIIEKRQSVAFWCNPISGHATLYWYQQILGQGPKLLIQFQNNGVVDDSQLPKDRFSAERLKGVDSTLKIQPAKLEDSAVYLCASSLETGGWALNTEAFFGQGTRLTVV.

The chain combines TRBV21-1 with TRBJ1-1; TRBD1 is taken as the D call from the table, unchecked against the DNA. TRBV21-1 is recorded as a pseudogene. This CDR3 is 17 amino acids long. Here the CDR3 DNA reads TGTGCCAGCAGCAACAATAGCAGGGACAGGATCGACACTGAAGCTTTCTTT. Its translation: CASSNNSRDRIDTEAFF.

The rearrangement uses TRBV11-2 and TRBJ1-3; maybe TRBD1 (6 bases). The CDR3 loop spans 14 amino acids. The germline V gene has CDR1 SGHAT and CDR2 FQNNGV. V lost 4 bases, J lost 7 bases, and 14 bases lay in between. Written as DNA, the CDR3 is TGTGCCAGCAGCTCCAACAGGGCGGAGAACACCATATATTTT. It encodes CASSSNRAENTIYF.

The genes are TRBV13 and TRBJ2-3; weak D call: TRBD2 (6 bases). CDR3 length: 16 amino acids. Germline values: CDR1 PRHDT, CDR2 FYEKMQ (reference sequence). Trimming shortened V by 2 bases and J by 7 bases, and 19 bases separated the two germline ends. The CDR3: CASSLLGGVSRYTQYF. CDR3 sequence (DNA): TGTGCCAGCAGCTTATTAGGAGGGGTTAGTCGGTATACGCAGTATTTT.

The V and J genes are TRBV4-3 and TRBJ1-1, with unresolved D. V lost 0 bases to trimming and J lost 6 bases, with 8 bases between them. The CDR3 has 13 amino acids. Germline-derived CDR1 and CDR2 are LGHNA and YSLEER. The CDR3 sequence: CASSQEVGSEAFF. The CDR3 DNA sequence: TGCGCCAGCAGCCAAGAGGTGGGCTCTGAAGCTTTCTTT.

The rearrangement joins TRBV5-1 to TRBJ2-3; 7 bases fit TRBD1. The trim removed 0 bases at V and 3 bases at J, leaving 1 base unmatched. The V gene's germline CDR1 is SGHRS and CDR2 YFSETQ. The CDR3 covers 14 residues. CDR3 sequence (DNA): TGCGCCAGCAGCTTGGGGGACAGAACAGATACGCAGTATTTT. This gives the protein CASSLGDRTDTQYF.

As regards this clone: Just one base apart from a much larger clone, this may be a read error. Other DNA sequences of this sample code for an identical CDR3. The J gene is TRBJ1-2, the V gene TRBV19; weak D call: TRBD1 (5 bases). This CDR3 contains 13 residues. Trimming left V 6 bases short and J 5 bases short, with 13 bases between. Germline CDR1 LNHDA, CDR2 SQIVND (reference sequence). The CDR3 protein is CASSPQGNYGYTF. The DNA for the CDR3 is TGTGCCAGTAGCCCGCAGGGTAATTATGGCTACACCTTC.

The chain carries TRBV28 and TRBJ1-5, with D perhaps matching TRBD1 (5 bases). In germline, CDR1 is MDHEN, CDR2 SYDVKM. Trimming stripped 6 bases from V and 1 base from J, with 13 bases between. CDR3 length: 15 residues. The CDR3 loop is CASRRQGGSNQPQHF. Written as DNA, the CDR3 is TGTGCCAGCAGGCGGCAGGGAGGGAGCAATCAGCCCCAGCATTTT.

This clone was observed once. The chain links TRBV9 to TRBJ2-3; D is possibly TRBD2 (7 bases). V lost 0 bases and J 6 bases, leaving 11 bases between the germline ends. CDR1 SGDLS and CDR2 YYNGEE come from the germline V gene. This CDR3 contains 14 residues. The CDR3 loop is CASSVEGGTDTQYF. CDR3 sequence (DNA): TGTGCCAGCAGCGTAGAGGGGGGGACGGATACGCAGTATTTT. Full variable domain (rest looked up from reference TRBV9 and TRBJ2-3): DSGVTQTPKHLITATGQRVTLRCSPRSGDLSVYWYQQSLDQGLQFLIQYYNGEERAKGNILERFSAQQFPDLHSELNLSSLELGDSALYFCASSVEGGTDTQYFGPGTRLTVL.

The chain has TRBV19 and TRBJ2-3, with 10 bases fitting TRBD1. The CDR3 runs to 14 residues. The V and J ends lost 5 bases and 3 bases, in that order; junction bases with no gene match: 2. The germline V gene encodes CDR1 LNHDA and CDR2 SQIVND (reference sequence). In DNA form, the CDR3 reads TGTGCCAGTAGTGTGGGACAGGGGACAGATACGCAGTATTTT. Amino acid sequence: CASSVGQGTDTQYF. Filled out from reference TRBV19 and TRBJ2-3, the complete variable domain reads DGGITQSPKYLFRKEGQNVTLSCEQNLNHDAMYWYRQDPGQGLRLIYYSQIVNDFQKGDIAEGYSVSREKKESFPLTVTSAQKNPTAFYLCASSVGQGTDTQYFGPGTRLTVL.

The rearrangement joins TRBV19 to TRBJ1-5; D remains ambiguous. Between the trimmed V and J ends, which lost 7 bases and 5 bases, there was a span of 15 bases. Germline CDR1 LNHDA, CDR2 SQIVND (reference sequence). CDR3 length: 14 residues. CDR3 in DNA: TGTGCCAGTACCTTACGGACTCTGGATCAGCCCCAGCATTTT. Protein product: CASTLRTLDQPQHF.

The genes are TRBV5-1 and TRBJ1-4; TRBD1 aligns across 11 bases. This CDR3 contains 14 residues. Germline values: CDR1 SGHRS, CDR2 YFSETQ. With V trimmed by 4 bases and J by 14 bases, 10 bases remained unmatched. The CDR3 loop reads CASSPGTGGDELFF. CDR3 DNA sequence: TGCGCCAGCAGCCCCGGGACAGGGGGAGACGAGCTGTTTTTT.